The present TCR beta chain was sequenced within a study of PD-1 blockade in classical Hodgkin lymphoma. No patient escaped relapse after autologous stem cell transplantation, and brentuximab vedotin exposure varied. Best responses included complete response and partial response; otherwise, the best response was progressive disease. Measured with immunoSEQ multiplex PCR; TCRdb has only the in-frame clones, and not every one. The data show 95,000 to 120,000 clones, roughly nine tenths seen once. CDR3 size: 15 residues. The germline gives CDR1 SQVTM, CDR2 ANQGSEA. Trimming removed 4 bases at V and 0 bases at J, with 16 bases between.

The TCR sequence derives from a human donor with classical Hodgkin lymphoma. The sample in question was peripheral blood mononuclear cells (PBMCs), obtained before the second cycle of nivolumab. This chain uses TRBV29-1 with TRBJ2-7, with a tentative D call TRBD1 (6 bases). The CDR3 nucleotides are TGCAGCGTTGCTACCAGGGGTCGGAGCTCCTACGAGCAGTACTTC. Amino acid sequence: CSVATRGRSSYEQYF.